These T cell receptor beta chains were read from a single sample in a study of neoadjuvant nivolumab and ipilimumab in lung cancer. The protocol was immunoSEQ multiplex PCR, while the TCRdb copy is restricted to in-frame clones and leaves out a portion. The data contain 18,000 or so clones, approximately 79% of them singletons. The sample was tumor tissue, taken after neoadjuvant nivolumab, alone or with ipilimumab, at or shortly before surgery. Receptor source: an adult with non-small cell lung cancer. The CDR3 runs from the conserved cysteine through the conserved F or W. The D gene is left open where the match is weak. The size entry is marked missing in some rows and otherwise reads once, few, many or a size class.

j_gene: TRBJ2-7
abundance: -
d_gene: TRBD1
v_gene: TRBV10-3
CDR3nt: TGTGCCATCAGTGGACGACAGGGCCACGAGCAGTACTTC
CDR3aa: CAISGRQGHEQYF

j_gene: TRBJ1-6
abundance: -
d_gene: -
v_gene: TRBV15
CDR3nt: TGTGCCACCAGCTCAACGGAAGTCCAGGGGATCAGCTATAATTCACCCCTCCACTTT
CDR3aa: CATSSTEVQGISYNSPLHF

j_gene: TRBJ2-5
abundance: once
d_gene: -
v_gene: TRBV18
CDR3nt: TGTGCCAGCTCACAGCGGGCACCTACCCAGTACTTC
CDR3aa: CASSQRAPTQYF

j_gene: TRBJ1-4
abundance: -
d_gene: -
v_gene: TRBV30
CDR3nt: TGTGCCTGGAGATACTCTGGCGTCGCTGAAAAACTGTTTTTT
CDR3aa: CAWRYSGVAEKLFF

j_gene: TRBJ1-3
abundance: -
d_gene: -
v_gene: TRBV6-1
CDR3nt: TGTGCCAGCAGTGAACCGAGCTCTGGAAACACCATATATTTT
CDR3aa: CASSEPSSGNTIYF

j_gene: TRBJ2-4
abundance: once
d_gene: TRBD1
v_gene: TRBV5-4
CDR3nt: TGTGCCAGCAGCCTAGGACAGGGGAAAACCAAAAACATTCAGTACTTC
CDR3aa: CASSLGQGKTKNIQYF

j_gene: TRBJ2-3
abundance: -
d_gene: TRBD2
v_gene: TRBV4-1
CDR3nt: TGCGCCAGCAGCCAGGAGACTAGCGGAAATACGCAGTATTTT
CDR3aa: CASSQETSGNTQYF

j_gene: TRBJ1-2
abundance: -
d_gene: TRBD1
v_gene: TRBV27
CDR3nt: TGTGCCAGCAGCTCTTTGGTGCAGGGGGCCTATGATGGCTACACCTTC
CDR3aa: CASSSLVQGAYDGYTF

j_gene: TRBJ2-2
abundance: few
d_gene: -
v_gene: TRBV27
CDR3nt: TGTGCCACCTCAGAAGCCGGGGAGCTGTTTTTT
CDR3aa: CATSEAGELFF

j_gene: TRBJ2-1
abundance: -
d_gene: -
v_gene: TRBV6-5
CDR3nt: TGTGCCAGCAGTGAGGGACACCTCAATGAGCAGTTCTTC
CDR3aa: CASSEGHLNEQFF

j_gene: TRBJ1-2
abundance: -
d_gene: TRBD1
v_gene: TRBV5-1
CDR3nt: TGCGCCAGCAGAGGAGTTAGGGGCCCGACAGGGGGATTTGGCTACACCTTC
CDR3aa: CASRGVRGPTGGFGYTF

j_gene: TRBJ2-5
abundance: -
d_gene: -
v_gene: TRBV5-6
CDR3nt: TGTGCCAGCAGCTTGGTTGGGAGGTCCCAAGAGACCCAGTACTTC
CDR3aa: CASSLVGRSQETQYF

j_gene: TRBJ2-6
abundance: -
d_gene: TRBD1
v_gene: TRBV4-1
CDR3nt: TGCGCCAGCAGCCTTACAGGGGGTACAGGGGCCAACGTCCTGACTTTC
CDR3aa: CASSLTGGTGANVLTF

j_gene: TRBJ2-1
abundance: -
d_gene: TRBD2
v_gene: TRBV10-2
CDR3nt: TGCGCCAGCAAGGAAAGCGGGGGGGCCTATGAGCAGTTCTTC
CDR3aa: CASKESGGAYEQFF

j_gene: TRBJ2-7
abundance: -
d_gene: TRBD2
v_gene: TRBV6-5
CDR3nt: TGTGCCAGCAGTTCATATGGTAGCGGGGATGGTGAGCAGTACTTC
CDR3aa: CASSSYGSGDGEQYF

j_gene: TRBJ2-3
abundance: -
d_gene: -
v_gene: TRBV7-2
CDR3nt: TGTGCCAGCAGTTCGGAGCGGGTCCTGATCGGGGATACGCAGTATTTT
CDR3aa: CASSSERVLIGDTQYF

j_gene: TRBJ2-7
abundance: -
d_gene: -
v_gene: TRBV5-6
CDR3nt: TGTGCCAGCAGCTTGGGGTACGAGCAGTACTTC
CDR3aa: CASSLGYEQYF

j_gene: TRBJ2-6
abundance: -
d_gene: -
v_gene: TRBV18
CDR3nt: TGTGCCAGCTCACGTACAGGGACGGGGGCCAACGTCCTGACTTTC
CDR3aa: CASSRTGTGANVLTF

j_gene: TRBJ1-5
abundance: -
d_gene: -
v_gene: TRBV7-2
CDR3nt: TGTGCCAGCAGTCCCGGAGCACACTACAATCAGCCCCAGCATTTT
CDR3aa: CASSPGAHYNQPQHF

j_gene: TRBJ2-2
abundance: few
d_gene: -
v_gene: TRBV11-2
CDR3nt: TGTGCCAGCAGCCCGCCAACAGGGCCCACCGGGGAGCTGTTTTTT
CDR3aa: CASSPPTGPTGELFF

j_gene: TRBJ1-6
abundance: -
d_gene: -
v_gene: TRBV2
CDR3nt: TGTGCCAGCAGTCAACGACCGGCGAGCTCCTATAATTCACCCCTCCACTTT
CDR3aa: CASSQRPASSYNSPLHF

j_gene: TRBJ2-5
abundance: -
d_gene: -
v_gene: TRBV18
CDR3nt: TGTGCCAGCTCGCCACGGGGGCAAGAGACCCAGTACTTC
CDR3aa: CASSPRGQETQYF

j_gene: TRBJ1-1
abundance: -
d_gene: TRBD1
v_gene: TRBV4-3
CDR3nt: TGCGCCAGCAGCCGGACAGGGAGAGAGGATGAAGCTTTCTTT
CDR3aa: CASSRTGREDEAFF

j_gene: TRBJ1-3
abundance: -
d_gene: TRBD1
v_gene: TRBV5-4
CDR3nt: TGTGCCAGCAGCCCCGACAGGGTGTCTGGAAACACCATATATTTT
CDR3aa: CASSPDRVSGNTIYF

j_gene: TRBJ1-3
abundance: -
d_gene: TRBD1
v_gene: TRBV5-1
CDR3nt: TGCGCCAGCAGCAACCGGGACAGTCCGTCTGGAAACACCATATATTTT
CDR3aa: CASSNRDSPSGNTIYF

j_gene: TRBJ1-4
abundance: -
d_gene: -
v_gene: TRBV7-6
CDR3nt: TGTGCCAGCAGCTCCAACCCGGACGGCAATGAAAAACTGTTTTTT
CDR3aa: CASSSNPDGNEKLFF

j_gene: TRBJ1-1
abundance: -
d_gene: -
v_gene: TRBV18
CDR3nt: TGTGCCAGCTCACCAGGACCGAACACTGAAGCTTTCTTT
CDR3aa: CASSPGPNTEAFF

j_gene: TRBJ2-6
abundance: -
d_gene: -
v_gene: TRBV5-6
CDR3nt: TGTGCCAGCAGCCTCCTGGGCCCTGGGGCCAACGTCCTGACTTTC
CDR3aa: CASSLLGPGANVLTF

j_gene: TRBJ1-1
abundance: -
d_gene: -
v_gene: TRBV19
CDR3nt: TGTGCCAGTAGTATTTTACAGGGAAACACTGAAGCTTTCTTT
CDR3aa: CASSILQGNTEAFF

j_gene: TRBJ2-3
abundance: -
d_gene: -
v_gene: TRBV27
CDR3nt: TGTGCCAGCAGTTCGTTGAGCACAGATACGCAGTATTTT
CDR3aa: CASSSLSTDTQYF

j_gene: TRBJ1-5
abundance: -
d_gene: TRBD1
v_gene: TRBV6-1
CDR3nt: TGTGCCACTGGGACAGGGCCCTTCAATCAGCCCCAGCATTTT
CDR3aa: CATGTGPFNQPQHF

j_gene: TRBJ1-6
abundance: once
d_gene: -
v_gene: TRBV7-9
CDR3nt: TGTGCCAGCAGCTTTGGACCCCTCGGGGGCCTTCGGAATAATTCACCCCTCCACTTT
CDR3aa: CASSFGPLGGLRNNSPLHF

j_gene: TRBJ2-1
abundance: -
d_gene: TRBD1
v_gene: TRBV7-3
CDR3nt: TGTGCCAGCAGCTCCTCCGGGACAGGTTTGTTCTTC
CDR3aa: CASSSSGTGLFF

j_gene: TRBJ2-7
abundance: once
d_gene: TRBD1
v_gene: TRBV27
CDR3nt: TGTGCCAGCAGGACGGACAGGCGTGAAGAGCAGTACTTC
CDR3aa: CASRTDRREEQYF

j_gene: TRBJ1-6
abundance: -
d_gene: -
v_gene: TRBV6-5
CDR3nt: TGTGCCAGCAGTTACTCTGCCCCCACGGATTCACCCCTCCACTTT
CDR3aa: CASSYSAPTDSPLHF

j_gene: TRBJ2-3
abundance: -
d_gene: -
v_gene: TRBV19
CDR3nt: TGTGCCACCACAGGGCGAGATACGCAGTATTTT
CDR3aa: CATTGRDTQYF

j_gene: TRBJ2-5
abundance: -
d_gene: -
v_gene: TRBV9
CDR3nt: TGTGCCAGCAGCGATCTTGGAGGGGTGTCAGGGACCCAGTACTTC
CDR3aa: CASSDLGGVSGTQYF

j_gene: TRBJ2-5
abundance: -
d_gene: -
v_gene: TRBV20-1
CDR3nt: TGCAGTGCTAGAGACCAAGAGACCCAGTACTTC
CDR3aa: CSARDQETQYF

j_gene: TRBJ1-2
abundance: few
d_gene: -
v_gene: TRBV7-5
CDR3nt: TGTGCCAGAAGCTCACATTCGGGATCCGTCCCGCTCCTGAGTGGCTACACCTTC
CDR3aa: CARSSHSGSVPLLSGYTF

j_gene: TRBJ1-4
abundance: -
d_gene: TRBD1
v_gene: TRBV5-4
CDR3nt: TGTGCCAGCAGCTCTCGGCAACAGGGGATTAATGAAAAACTGTTTTTT
CDR3aa: CASSSRQQGINEKLFF

j_gene: TRBJ2-1
abundance: -
d_gene: TRBD2
v_gene: TRBV7-6
CDR3nt: TGTGCCAGCAGCTTAGCGTCTAGCGGGGGATACAATGAGCAGTTCTTC
CDR3aa: CASSLASSGGYNEQFF

j_gene: TRBJ1-2
abundance: medium-sized
d_gene: -
v_gene: TRBV4-3
CDR3nt: TGCGCCAGCAGCCAAGACACATCGGACAGTGGGAGGGGTGGCTACACCTTC
CDR3aa: CASSQDTSDSGRGGYTF